The 2 T cell receptor beta chains below all came from one sample that was sequenced in a study of read filtering for tumor transcriptome and immune sequencing (dated by TCRdb to the early 2020s). Sequenced on an Illumina HiSeq 4000. The Immunoverse kit was used to build TCR libraries from 400 ng RNA, with molecular barcoded adaptors covering alpha/delta and beta/gamma chains. TCRdb reworked the public reads: Q25 trimming with fastp, MiXCR clone assembly, productive beta chains retained. Every entry covers one CDR3 protein and lists the most common genes and DNA from its rows. A total of roughly 90,000 distinct CDR3 sequences appear in this sample, roughly 21% of them only once. The ten largest clones add up to roughly 11% of the sample. The specimen was a population of CD138-negative cells sorted from bone marrow. This specimen's cell subset or site label, per the study, means: bone marrow mononuclear cells depleted of CD138+ plasma/myeloma cells by negative magnetic selection. The source of these receptors is a donor over 35 with multiple myeloma.

There are many counts of this clonotype. The V and J genes are TRBV7-2 and TRBJ1-5; D is unresolved. In germline, CDR1 is SGHTA, CDR2 FQGNSA. Trimming pared 5 bases from V and 0 bases from J, leaving 5 bases between. This CDR3 spans 13 amino acids. The DNA of the CDR3 is TGTGCCAGCAGCCCAAATAGCAATCAGCCCCAGCATTTT. It codes for CASSPNSNQPQHF.

This clonotype occurred a few times. The chain carries TRBV4-1 and TRBJ1-1, with a tentative D call TRBD1 (6 bases). The V gene lost 3 bases and the J gene lost 10 bases, with 18 bases spanning the gap. This CDR3 has 14 residues. The germline V gene encodes CDR1 MGHRA and CDR2 YSYEKL. CDR3 sequence (DNA): TGCGCCAGCAGCCACCCCACGGGGGGCCAGGGAGCTTTCTTT. Translating it yields CASSHPTGGQGAFF.